The TCR beta chain under discussion was sequenced for a study of blood T cell repertoires in COVID-19. Sequencing was performed with immunoSEQ multiplex PCR; in TCRdb, only in-frame clones are kept and a portion is missing. The table lists hundreds of thousands of clones, around 80% of them singletons, with under 4.5% in the top ten. Germline V CDR1 and CDR2: SGHVS, FQNEAQ. V shed 4 bases and J shed 8 bases, with 14 bases lying between them. The CDR3 extends over 13 amino acids. Input material: peripheral blood. The receptor was isolated from a middle-aged woman with active or convalescent COVID-19. The V call is TRBV7-8, the J call TRBJ1-2, with D possibly matching TRBD1 (6 bases). CDR3 in DNA: TGTGCCAGCAGCTCCCAGGGGCTCGGGGGCTACACCTTC. This translates into CASSSQGLGGYTF.